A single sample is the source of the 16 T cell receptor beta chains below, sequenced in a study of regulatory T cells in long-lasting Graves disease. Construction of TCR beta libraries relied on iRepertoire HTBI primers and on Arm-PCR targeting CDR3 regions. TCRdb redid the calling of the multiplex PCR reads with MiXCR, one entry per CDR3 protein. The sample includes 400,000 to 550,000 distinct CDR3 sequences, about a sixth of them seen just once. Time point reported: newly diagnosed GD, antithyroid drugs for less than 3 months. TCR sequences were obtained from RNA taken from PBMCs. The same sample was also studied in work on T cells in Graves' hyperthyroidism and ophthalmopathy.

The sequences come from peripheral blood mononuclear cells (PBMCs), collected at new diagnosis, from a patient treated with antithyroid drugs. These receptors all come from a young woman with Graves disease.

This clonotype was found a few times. CDR3 in amino acids: CATSDPGQGPIGGAFF. CDR3 nucleotide sequence: TGTGCCACCAGTGACCCGGGACAGGGCCCCATCGGGGGTGCTTTCTTT. This rearrangement joins TRBV24-1 to TRBJ1-1, with 9 bases identical to TRBD1. Germline assignment: CDR1 KGHDR and CDR2 SFDVKD. CDR3 length: 16 residues. The J segment lost 11 bases and the V segment lost 4 bases, leaving 16 bases of the junction unmatched.

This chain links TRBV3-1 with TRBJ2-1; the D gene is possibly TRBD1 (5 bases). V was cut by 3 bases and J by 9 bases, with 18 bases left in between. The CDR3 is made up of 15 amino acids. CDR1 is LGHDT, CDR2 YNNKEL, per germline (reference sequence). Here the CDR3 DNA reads TGTGCCAGCAGCCAGTGGACACGGCAGCAAGGTGAGCAGTTCTTC. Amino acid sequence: CASSQWTRQQGEQFF.

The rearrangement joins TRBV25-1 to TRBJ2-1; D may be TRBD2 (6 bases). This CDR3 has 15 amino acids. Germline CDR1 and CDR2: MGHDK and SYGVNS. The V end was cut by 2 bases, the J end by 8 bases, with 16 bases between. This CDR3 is CASSEAGMVNHEQFF. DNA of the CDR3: TGTGCCAGCAGTGAAGCGGGGATGGTAAACCATGAGCAGTTCTTC.

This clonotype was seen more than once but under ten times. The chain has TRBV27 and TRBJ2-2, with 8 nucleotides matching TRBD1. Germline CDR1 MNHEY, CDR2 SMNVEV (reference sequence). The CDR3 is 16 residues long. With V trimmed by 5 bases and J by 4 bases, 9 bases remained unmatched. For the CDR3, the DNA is TGTGCCAGCAGTCCCCTGGACAGGGTGTCCACCGGGGAGCTGTTTTTT. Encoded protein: CASSPLDRVSTGELFF.

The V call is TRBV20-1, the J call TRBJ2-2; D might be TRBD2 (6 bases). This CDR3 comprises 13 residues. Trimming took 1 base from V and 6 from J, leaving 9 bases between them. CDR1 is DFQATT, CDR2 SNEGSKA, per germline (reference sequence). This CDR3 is CSARGGVAGELFF. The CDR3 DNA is TGCAGTGCTAGAGGGGGGGTGGCCGGGGAGCTGTTTTTT.

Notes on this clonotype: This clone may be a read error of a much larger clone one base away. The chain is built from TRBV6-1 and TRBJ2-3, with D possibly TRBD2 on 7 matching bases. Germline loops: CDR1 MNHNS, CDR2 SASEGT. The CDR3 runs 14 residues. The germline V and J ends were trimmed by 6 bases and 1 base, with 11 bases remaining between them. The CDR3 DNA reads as TGTGCCAGCAGGGGGAGGGGGGGCACAGATACGCAGTATTTT. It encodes CASRGRGGTDTQYF.

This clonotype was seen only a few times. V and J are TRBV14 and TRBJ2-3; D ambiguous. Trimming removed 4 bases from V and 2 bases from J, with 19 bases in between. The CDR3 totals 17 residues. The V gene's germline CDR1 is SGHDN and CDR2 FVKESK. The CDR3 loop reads CASSPKRDTVYTDTQYF. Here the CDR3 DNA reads TGTGCCAGCAGCCCAAAAAGGGATACCGTTTACACAGATACGCAGTATTTT. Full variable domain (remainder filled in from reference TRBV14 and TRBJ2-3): EAGVTQFPSHSVIEKGQTVTLRCDPISGHDNLYWYRRVMGKEIKFLLHFVKESKQDESGMPNNRFLAERTGGTYSTLKVQPAELEDSGVYFCASSPKRDTVYTDTQYFGPGTRLTVL.

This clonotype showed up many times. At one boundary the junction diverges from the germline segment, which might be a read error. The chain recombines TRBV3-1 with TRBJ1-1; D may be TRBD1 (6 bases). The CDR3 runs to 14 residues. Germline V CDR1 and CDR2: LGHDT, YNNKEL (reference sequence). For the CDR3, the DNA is TGTGCCGGCAGCCCACAGGGAAGGGACACTGAAGCTTTCTTT. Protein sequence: CAGSPQGRDTEAFF.

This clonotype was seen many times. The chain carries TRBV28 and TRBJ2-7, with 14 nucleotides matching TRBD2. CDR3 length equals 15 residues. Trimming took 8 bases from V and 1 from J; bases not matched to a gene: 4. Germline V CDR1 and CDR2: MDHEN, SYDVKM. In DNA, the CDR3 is TGTGCCAGCCTCGGACTAGCGGGAGGATCCTACGAGCAGTACTTC. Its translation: CASLGLAGGSYEQYF.

The CDR3 loop reads CAITIGAVQYF. CDR3 in DNA: TGTGCCATCACCATCGGGGCGGTGCAGTACTTC. This chain links TRBV10-3 with TRBJ2-7; tentatively, D is TRBD1 or TRBD2 (5 bases each). The germline CDR1 and CDR2 sequences are ENHRY and SYGVKD. This CDR3 comprises 11 residues. The ends were cut back, 7 bases at V and 9 bases at J, with 13 bases in the middle.

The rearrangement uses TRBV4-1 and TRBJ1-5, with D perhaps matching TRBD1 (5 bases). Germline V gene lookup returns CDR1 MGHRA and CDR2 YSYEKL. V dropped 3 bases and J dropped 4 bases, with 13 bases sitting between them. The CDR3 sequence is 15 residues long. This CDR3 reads CASSQGQGKNQPQHF. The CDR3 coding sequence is TGCGCCAGCAGCCAGGGGCAGGGCAAGAATCAGCCCCAGCATTTT.

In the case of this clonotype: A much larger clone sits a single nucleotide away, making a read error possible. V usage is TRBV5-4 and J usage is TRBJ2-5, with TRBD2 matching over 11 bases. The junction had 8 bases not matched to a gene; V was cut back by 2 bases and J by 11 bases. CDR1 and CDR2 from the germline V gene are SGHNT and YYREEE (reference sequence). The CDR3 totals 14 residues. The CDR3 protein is CASSFGTSGPEQYF. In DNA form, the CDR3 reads TGTGCCAGCAGCTTCGGGACTAGCGGACCAGAGCAGTACTTC.

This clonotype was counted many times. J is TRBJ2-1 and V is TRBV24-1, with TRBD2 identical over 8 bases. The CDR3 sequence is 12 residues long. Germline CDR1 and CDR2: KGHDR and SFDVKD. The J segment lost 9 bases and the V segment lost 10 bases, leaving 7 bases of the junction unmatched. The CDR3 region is CATSGMRGEQFF. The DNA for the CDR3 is TGTGCCACTAGCGGGATGCGGGGTGAGCAGTTCTTC.

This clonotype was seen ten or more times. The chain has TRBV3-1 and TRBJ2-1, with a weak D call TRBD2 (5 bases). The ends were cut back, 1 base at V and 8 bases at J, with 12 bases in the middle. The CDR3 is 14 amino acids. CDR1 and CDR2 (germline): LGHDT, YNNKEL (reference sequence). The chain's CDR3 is CASSQAPGVDEQFF. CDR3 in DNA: TGTGCCAGCAGCCAAGCCCCCGGGGTCGATGAGCAGTTCTTC.

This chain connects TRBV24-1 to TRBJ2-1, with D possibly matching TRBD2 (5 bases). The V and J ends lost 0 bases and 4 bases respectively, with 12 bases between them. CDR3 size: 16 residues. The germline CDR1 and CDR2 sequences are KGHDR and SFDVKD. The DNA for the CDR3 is TGTGCCACCAGTGATTTGAACCCGGGGAATTACAATGAGCAGTTCTTC. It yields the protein CATSDLNPGNYNEQFF.

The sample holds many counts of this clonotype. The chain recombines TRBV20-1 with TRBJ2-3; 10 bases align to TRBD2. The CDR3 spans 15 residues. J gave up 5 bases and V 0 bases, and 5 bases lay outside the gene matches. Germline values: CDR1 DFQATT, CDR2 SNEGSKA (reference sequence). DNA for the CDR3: TGCAGTGCTAGAGAGGCTAGCGGGAGTGTAGATACGCAGTATTTT. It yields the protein CSAREASGSVDTQYF.